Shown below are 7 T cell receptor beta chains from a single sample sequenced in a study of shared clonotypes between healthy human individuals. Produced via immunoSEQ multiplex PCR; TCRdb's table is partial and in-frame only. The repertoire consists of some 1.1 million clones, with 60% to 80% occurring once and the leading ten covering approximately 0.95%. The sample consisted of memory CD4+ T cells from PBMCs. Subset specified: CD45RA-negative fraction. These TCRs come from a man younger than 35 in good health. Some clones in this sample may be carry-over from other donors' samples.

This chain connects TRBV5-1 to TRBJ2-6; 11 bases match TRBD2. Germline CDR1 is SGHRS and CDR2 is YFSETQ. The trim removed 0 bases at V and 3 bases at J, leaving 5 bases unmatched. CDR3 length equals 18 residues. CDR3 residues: CASSLGLAGSLGANVLTF. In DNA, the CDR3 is TGCGCCAGCAGCTTGGGACTAGCGGGATCTCTTGGGGCCAACGTCCTGACTTTC.

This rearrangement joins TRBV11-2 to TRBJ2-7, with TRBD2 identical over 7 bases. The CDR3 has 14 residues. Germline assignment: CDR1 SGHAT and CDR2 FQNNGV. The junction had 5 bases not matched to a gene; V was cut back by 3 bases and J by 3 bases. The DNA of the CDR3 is TGTGCCAGCAGCTTGGGGGGGACTTTCTACGAGCAGTACTTC. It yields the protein CASSLGGTFYEQYF.

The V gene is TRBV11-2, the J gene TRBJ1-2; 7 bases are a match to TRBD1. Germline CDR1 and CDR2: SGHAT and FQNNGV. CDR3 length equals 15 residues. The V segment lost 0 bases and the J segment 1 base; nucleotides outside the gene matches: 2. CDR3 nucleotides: TGTGCCAGCAGCTTAGACGGGACAGTTAACTATGGCTACACCTTC. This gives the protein CASSLDGTVNYGYTF.

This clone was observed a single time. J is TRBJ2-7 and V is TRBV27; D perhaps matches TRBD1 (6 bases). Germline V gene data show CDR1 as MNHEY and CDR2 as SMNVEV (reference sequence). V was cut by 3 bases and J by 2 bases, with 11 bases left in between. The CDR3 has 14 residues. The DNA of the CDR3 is TGTGCCAGCAGTTTTGAGGACAGCACCTACGAGCAGTACTTC. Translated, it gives CASSFEDSTYEQYF.

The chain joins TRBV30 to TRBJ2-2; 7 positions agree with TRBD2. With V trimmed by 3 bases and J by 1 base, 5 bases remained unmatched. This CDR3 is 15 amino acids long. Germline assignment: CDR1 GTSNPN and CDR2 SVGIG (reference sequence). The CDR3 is CAWSGGSMNTGELFF. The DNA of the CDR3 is TGTGCCTGGAGCGGCGGGAGTATGAACACCGGGGAGCTGTTTTTT.

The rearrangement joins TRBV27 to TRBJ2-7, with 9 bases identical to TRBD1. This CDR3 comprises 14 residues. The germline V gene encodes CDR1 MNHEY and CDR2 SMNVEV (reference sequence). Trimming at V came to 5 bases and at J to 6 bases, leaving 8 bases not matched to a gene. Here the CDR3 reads CASSTIGTGSEQYF. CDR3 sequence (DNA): TGTGCCAGCAGTACCATCGGGACAGGGTCCGAGCAGTACTTC.

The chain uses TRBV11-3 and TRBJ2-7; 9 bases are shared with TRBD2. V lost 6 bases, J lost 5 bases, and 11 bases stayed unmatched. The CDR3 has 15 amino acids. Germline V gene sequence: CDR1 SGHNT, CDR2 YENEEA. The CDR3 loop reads CASSPRIAGVNEQYF. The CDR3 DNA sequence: TGTGCCAGCAGTCCTCGTATAGCGGGAGTCAACGAGCAGTACTTC.